The 11 T cell receptor beta chains listed next were all sequenced from one sample in a study of T cell responses to AZD1222 COVID-19 vaccine. Profiling relied on immunoSEQ multiplex PCR, and the TCRdb table lists in-frame clones only, not all of them. The repertoire holds about 97,000 clones, with 70% to 90% as singletons. The sequencing used peripheral blood, collected 28 days after the second AZD1222 dose. These receptors were collected from an adult who received the AZD1222 COVID-19 vaccine.

The rearrangement joins TRBV5-1 to TRBJ2-1; D is perhaps TRBD1 or TRBD2 (5 bases each). Germline V gene data show CDR1 as SGHRS and CDR2 as YFSETQ. Trimming left V 7 bases short and J 5 bases short, with 16 bases between. The CDR3 consists of 14 residues. CDR3 DNA: TGCGCCAGCGCAGACCACGGGGCAAACAATGAGCAGTTCTTC. Translating gives CASADHGANNEQFF. Supplemented by reference TRBV5-1 and TRBJ2-1, the full variable domain reads KAGVTQTPRYLIKTRGQQVTLSCSPISGHRSVSWYQQTPGQGLQFLFEYFSETQRNKGNFPGRFSGRQFSNSRSEMNVSTLELGDSALYLCASADHGANNEQFFGPGTRLTVL.

The gene calls are TRBV6-4 and TRBJ1-1, with a weak D call TRBD1 (6 bases). The CDR3 has 14 residues. Germline CDR1 reads MRHNA; CDR2 reads SNTAGT. Between the trimmed V and J ends, which lost 2 bases and 4 bases, there was a span of 11 bases. CDR3 protein: CASSDEGGSTEAFF. The CDR3 coding sequence is TGTGCCAGCAGTGACGAGGGGGGGTCCACTGAAGCTTTCTTT.

The V and J genes are TRBV11-2 and TRBJ1-3; D possibly corresponds to TRBD1 (5 bases). This CDR3 has 15 amino acids. Trimming stripped 3 bases from V and 2 bases from J, with 11 bases between. Germline-derived CDR1 and CDR2 are SGHAT and FQNNGV. The CDR3 reads CASSFLGTAGNTIYF. The CDR3 nucleotides read TGTGCCAGCAGCTTTCTCGGGACTGCTGGAAACACCATATATTTT.

The chain uses TRBV27 and TRBJ2-5, with 7 bases identical to TRBD2. V gave up 2 bases and J gave up 3 bases; unmatched junction bases: 3. Germline V gives CDR1 MNHEY, CDR2 SMNVEV (reference sequence). The CDR3 spans 14 residues. The DNA of the CDR3 is TGTGCCAGCAGTTTAGGGGGGGTGGAAGAGACCCAGTACTTC. Protein: CASSLGGVEETQYF.

V is TRBV3-1 (or the pseudogene TRBV3-2) and J is TRBJ1-2, with D perhaps TRBD1 (6 bases). The CDR3 is made up of 12 amino acids. CDR1 LGHDT and CDR2 YNNKEL come from the germline V gene (reference sequence). Trimming took off 6 bases at V and 14 bases at J, with 19 bases between the two ends. CDR3 DNA sequence: TGTGCCAGCAGTCGTGTCGGACAGCCAAAGACCTTC. This codes for CASSRVGQPKTF.

The chain uses TRBV29-1 and TRBJ2-1; 7 bases agree with TRBD2. Germline CDR1 reads SQVTM; CDR2 reads ANQGSEA. The CDR3 runs 15 residues. Trimming at V came to 7 bases and at J to 8 bases, leaving 17 bases not matched to a gene. The CDR3 reads CSATSRAGVPHEQFF. CDR3 in DNA: TGCAGCGCTACCTCAAGGGCGGGAGTCCCCCATGAGCAGTTCTTC.

The chain joins TRBV15 to TRBJ1-5; tentative D call: TRBD1 (5 bases). V was trimmed by 5 bases and J by 6 bases, leaving 8 bases between them. This CDR3 has 12 amino acids. Germline V gene lookup returns CDR1 LNHNV and CDR2 YYDKDF (reference sequence). In DNA, the CDR3 is TGTGCCACCAGCGAGACAGTTCAGCCCCAGCATTTT. Amino acid sequence: CATSETVQPQHF.

This chain links TRBV28 with TRBJ1-2, with a tentative D call TRBD1 (5 bases). CDR1 and CDR2 from the germline V gene are MDHEN and SYDVKM. The CDR3 is 18 amino acids. V lost 1 base to trimming and J lost 0 bases, with 18 bases between them. For the CDR3, the DNA is TGTGCCAGCAGTTTATTGGGGCCACCGTTTCTTTCTAACTATGGCTACACCTTC. Translated: CASSLLGPPFLSNYGYTF.

The V and J genes are TRBV6-5 and TRBJ1-4, with D possibly matching TRBD1 (5 bases). The CDR3 totals 11 residues. The V and J ends lost 9 bases and 8 bases respectively, with 10 bases between them. The germline V gene encodes CDR1 MNHEY and CDR2 SVGAGI. The CDR3 DNA follows: TGTGCCAGTCGAGAGGGGGAAAAACTGTTTTTT. This gives the protein CASREGEKLFF.

This chain connects TRBV2 to TRBJ1-4; D possibly corresponds to TRBD1 (6 bases). This CDR3 comprises 14 residues. The V gene's germline CDR1 is SNHLY and CDR2 FYNNEI. Trimming shortened V by 7 bases and J by 4 bases, and 13 bases separated the two germline ends. The CDR3 loop reads CASTWGGLNEKLFF. In nucleotides, the CDR3 is TGTGCCAGCACCTGGGGGGGGCTTAATGAAAAACTGTTTTTT.

The count of this clone is one. The chain joins TRBV11-2 to TRBJ1-6; the D is unclear. Trimming removed 2 bases at V and 1 base at J, with 9 bases between. This CDR3 has 16 residues. Germline V gene data show CDR1 as SGHAT and CDR2 as FQNNGV. The CDR3 loop is CASSLIRGSYNSPLHF. CDR3 in DNA: TGTGCCAGCAGCTTAATAAGAGGTTCCTATAATTCACCCCTCCACTTT.